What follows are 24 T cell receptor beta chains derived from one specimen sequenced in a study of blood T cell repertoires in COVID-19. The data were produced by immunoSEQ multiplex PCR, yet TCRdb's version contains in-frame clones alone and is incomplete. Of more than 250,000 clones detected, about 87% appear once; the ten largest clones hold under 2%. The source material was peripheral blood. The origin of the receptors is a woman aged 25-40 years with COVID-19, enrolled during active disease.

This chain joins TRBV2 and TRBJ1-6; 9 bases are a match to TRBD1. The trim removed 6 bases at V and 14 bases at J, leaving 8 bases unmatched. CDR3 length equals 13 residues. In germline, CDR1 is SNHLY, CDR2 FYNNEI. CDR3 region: CASREGTGKALHF. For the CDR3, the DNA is TGTGCCAGCAGAGAGGGGACAGGGAAGGCCCTCCACTTT. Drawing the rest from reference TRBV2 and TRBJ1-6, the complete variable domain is EPEVTQTPSHQVTQMGQEVILRCVPISNHLYFYWYRQILGQKVEFLVSFYNNEISEKSEIFDDQFSVERPDGSNFTLKIRSTKLEDSAMYFCASREGTGKALHFGNGTRLTVT.

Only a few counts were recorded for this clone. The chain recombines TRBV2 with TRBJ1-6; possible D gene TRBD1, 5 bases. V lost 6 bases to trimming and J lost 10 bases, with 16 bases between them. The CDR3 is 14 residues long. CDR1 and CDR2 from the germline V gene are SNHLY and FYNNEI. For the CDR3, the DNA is TGTGCCAGCAGACCGGGGGGGGTCAGCTCACCCCTCCACTTT. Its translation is CASRPGGVSSPLHF.

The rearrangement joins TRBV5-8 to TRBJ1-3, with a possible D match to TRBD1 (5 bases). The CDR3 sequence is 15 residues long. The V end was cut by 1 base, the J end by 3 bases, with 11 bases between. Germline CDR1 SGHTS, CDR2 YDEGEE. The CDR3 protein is CASSLSTGGGNTIYF. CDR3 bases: TGTGCCAGCAGCTTGTCCACGGGGGGTGGAAACACCATATATTTT.

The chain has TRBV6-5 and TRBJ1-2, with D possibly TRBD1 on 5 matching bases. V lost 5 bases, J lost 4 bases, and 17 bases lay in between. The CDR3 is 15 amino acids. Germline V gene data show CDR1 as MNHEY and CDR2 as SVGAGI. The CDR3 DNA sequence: TGTGCCAGCAGTCCCCTCTCACAGGCAACCTATGGCTACACCTTC. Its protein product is CASSPLSQATYGYTF.

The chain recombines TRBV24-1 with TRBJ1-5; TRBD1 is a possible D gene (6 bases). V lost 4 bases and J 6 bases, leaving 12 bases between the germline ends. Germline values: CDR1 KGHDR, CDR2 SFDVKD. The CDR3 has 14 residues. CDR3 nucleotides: TGTGCCACCAGTGAGCGGACAGTTCCTCAGCCCCAGCATTTT. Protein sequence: CATSERTVPQPQHF.

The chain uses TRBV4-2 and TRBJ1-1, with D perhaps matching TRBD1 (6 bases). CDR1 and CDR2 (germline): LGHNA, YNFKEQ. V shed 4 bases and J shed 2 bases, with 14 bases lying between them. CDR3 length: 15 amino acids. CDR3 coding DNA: TGTGCCAGCAGCCTCACCAGGACAGCTAACACTGAAGCTTTCTTT. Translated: CASSLTRTANTEAFF.

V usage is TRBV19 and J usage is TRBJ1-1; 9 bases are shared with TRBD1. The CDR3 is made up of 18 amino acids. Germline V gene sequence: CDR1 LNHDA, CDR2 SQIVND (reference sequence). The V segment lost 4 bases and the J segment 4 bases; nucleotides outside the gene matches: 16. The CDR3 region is CASSTTGQGRRLGTEAFF. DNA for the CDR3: TGTGCCAGTAGTACAACGGGACAGGGAAGGCGTTTGGGCACTGAAGCTTTCTTT.

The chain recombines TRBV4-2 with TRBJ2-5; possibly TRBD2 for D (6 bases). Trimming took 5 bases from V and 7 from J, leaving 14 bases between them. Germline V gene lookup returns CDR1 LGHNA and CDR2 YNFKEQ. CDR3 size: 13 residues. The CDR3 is CASSSLRGGTQYF. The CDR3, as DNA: TGTGCCAGCAGCTCCCTACGGGGAGGGACCCAGTACTTC.

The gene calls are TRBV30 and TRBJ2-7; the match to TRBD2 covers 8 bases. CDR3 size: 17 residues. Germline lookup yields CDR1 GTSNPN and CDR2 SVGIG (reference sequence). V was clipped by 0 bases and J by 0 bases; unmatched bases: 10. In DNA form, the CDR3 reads TGTGCCTGGAGTGTACCATGGGGCGGGGGGACCTCCTACGAGCAGTACTTC. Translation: CAWSVPWGGGTSYEQYF.

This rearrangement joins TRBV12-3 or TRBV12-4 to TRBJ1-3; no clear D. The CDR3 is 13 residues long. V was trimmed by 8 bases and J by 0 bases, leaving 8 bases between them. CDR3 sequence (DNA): TGTGCCAGCCGCGGAAACTCTGGAAACACCATATATTTT. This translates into CASRGNSGNTIYF.

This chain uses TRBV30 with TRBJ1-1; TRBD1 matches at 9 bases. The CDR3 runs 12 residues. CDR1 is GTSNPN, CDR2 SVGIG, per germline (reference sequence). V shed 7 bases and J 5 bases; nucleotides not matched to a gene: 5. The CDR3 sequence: CASDRGGTEAFF. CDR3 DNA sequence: TGTGCCTCCGACAGGGGGGGGACTGAAGCTTTCTTT.

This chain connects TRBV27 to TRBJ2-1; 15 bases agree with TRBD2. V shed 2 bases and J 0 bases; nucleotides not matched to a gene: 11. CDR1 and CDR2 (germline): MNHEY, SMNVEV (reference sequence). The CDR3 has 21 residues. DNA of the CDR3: TGTGCCAGCAGTTTACCCAAATCCGGGACTAGCGGGGGGTACTCCTACAATGAGCAGTTCTTC. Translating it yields CASSLPKSGTSGGYSYNEQFF.

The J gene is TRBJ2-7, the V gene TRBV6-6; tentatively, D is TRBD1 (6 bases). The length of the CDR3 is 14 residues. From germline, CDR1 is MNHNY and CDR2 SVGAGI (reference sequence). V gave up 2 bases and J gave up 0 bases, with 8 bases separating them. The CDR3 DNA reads TGTGCCAGCAGTTACGGGGGCTTCTCCTACGAGCAGTACTTC. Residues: CASSYGGFSYEQYF.

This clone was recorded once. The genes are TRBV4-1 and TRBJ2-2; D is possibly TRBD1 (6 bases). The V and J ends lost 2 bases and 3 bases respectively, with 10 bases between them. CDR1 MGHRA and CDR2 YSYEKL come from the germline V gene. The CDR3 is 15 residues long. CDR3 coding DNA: TGCGCCAGCAGCCAATTCCACAGGGACACCGGGGAGCTGTTTTTT. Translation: CASSQFHRDTGELFF.

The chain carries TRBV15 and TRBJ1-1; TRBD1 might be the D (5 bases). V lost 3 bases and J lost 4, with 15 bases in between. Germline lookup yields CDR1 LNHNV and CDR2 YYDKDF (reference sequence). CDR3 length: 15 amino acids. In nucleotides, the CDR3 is TGTGCCACCAGCAGTGGAGGGGCGGGGAGCACTGAAGCTTTCTTT. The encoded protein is CATSSGGAGSTEAFF.

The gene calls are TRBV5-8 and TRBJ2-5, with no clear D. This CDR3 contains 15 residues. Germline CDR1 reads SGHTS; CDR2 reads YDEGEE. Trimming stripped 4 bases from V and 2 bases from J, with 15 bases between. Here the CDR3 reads CASSPNRQIQETQYF. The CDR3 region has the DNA TGTGCCAGCAGCCCTAATCGACAAATTCAAGAGACCCAGTACTTC.

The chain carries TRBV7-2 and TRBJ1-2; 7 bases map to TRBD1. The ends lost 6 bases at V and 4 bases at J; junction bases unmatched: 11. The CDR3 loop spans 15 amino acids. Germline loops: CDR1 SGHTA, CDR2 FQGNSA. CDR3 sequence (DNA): TGTGCCAGCAGTTTGGCCGGGACAGACCTCTATGGCTACACCTTC. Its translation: CASSLAGTDLYGYTF.

Here the CDR3 DNA reads TGTGCCAGCAGCTTACTGGCGGGGGGCCTAAGCTCCTACAATGAGCAGTTCTTC. It codes for CASSLLAGGLSSYNEQFF. V and J are TRBV11-2 and TRBJ2-1, with 8 bases aligning to TRBD2. Losses at the gene ends were 2 bases for V and 0 bases for J; bases not matched to a gene: 9. The V gene's germline CDR1 is SGHAT and CDR2 FQNNGV. CDR3 length equals 18 residues.

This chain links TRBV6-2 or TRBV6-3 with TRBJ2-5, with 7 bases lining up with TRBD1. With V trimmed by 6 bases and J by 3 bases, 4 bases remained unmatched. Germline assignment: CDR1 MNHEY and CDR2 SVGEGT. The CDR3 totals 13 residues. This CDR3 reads CASSTGTEETQYF. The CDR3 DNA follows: TGTGCCAGCAGCACCGGGACAGAAGAGACCCAGTACTTC.

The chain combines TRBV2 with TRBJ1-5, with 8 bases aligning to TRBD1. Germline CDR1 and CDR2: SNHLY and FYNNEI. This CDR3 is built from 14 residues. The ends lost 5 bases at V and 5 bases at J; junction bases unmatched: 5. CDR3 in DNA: TGTGCCAGCAGTCAACAGGGGGGCGATCAGCCCCAGCATTTT. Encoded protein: CASSQQGGDQPQHF.

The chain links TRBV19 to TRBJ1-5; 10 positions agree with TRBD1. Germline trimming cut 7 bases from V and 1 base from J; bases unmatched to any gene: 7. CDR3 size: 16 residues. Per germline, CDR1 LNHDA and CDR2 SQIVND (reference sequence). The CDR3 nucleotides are TGTGCCAGTACCATCCGGGGACAGGGGAGCAATCAGCCCCAGCATTTT. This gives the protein CASTIRGQGSNQPQHF.

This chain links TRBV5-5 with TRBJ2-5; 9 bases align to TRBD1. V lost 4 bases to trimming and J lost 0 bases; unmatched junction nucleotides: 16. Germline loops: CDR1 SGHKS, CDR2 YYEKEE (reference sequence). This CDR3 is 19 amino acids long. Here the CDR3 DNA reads TGTGCCAGCAGCGCCCGTCCCGGGACAGGGCCGGGGTACCAAGAGACCCAGTACTTC. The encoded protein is CASSARPGTGPGYQETQYF.

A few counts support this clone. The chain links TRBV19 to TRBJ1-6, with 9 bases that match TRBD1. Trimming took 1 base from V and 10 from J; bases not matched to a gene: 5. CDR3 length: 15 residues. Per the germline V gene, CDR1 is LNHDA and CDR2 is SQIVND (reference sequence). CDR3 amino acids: CASSIAGTGLSPLHF. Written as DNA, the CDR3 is TGTGCCAGTAGTATAGCCGGGACAGGGCTATCACCCCTCCACTTT.

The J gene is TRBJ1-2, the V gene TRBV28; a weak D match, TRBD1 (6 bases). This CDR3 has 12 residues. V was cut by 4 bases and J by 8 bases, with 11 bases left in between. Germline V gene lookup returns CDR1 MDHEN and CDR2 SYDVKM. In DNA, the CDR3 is TGTGCCAGCAGTTCGGGGCAGGGGGGCTACACCTTC. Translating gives CASSSGQGGYTF.